This TCR beta chain derives from a study of cytomegalovirus exposure and HLA in healthy donors. The primer mix had 60 Vbeta and 13 Jbeta primers. The table came from immunoSEQ multiplex PCR; TCRdb's copy has only in-frame clones and leaves some out. Of some 130,000 clones in the sample, around three quarters were seen once. The CDR3 is 16 amino acids. V was clipped by 4 bases and J by 5 bases, with 18 bases between them. Germline values: CDR1 MNHNS, CDR2 SASEGT. The rearrangement uses TRBV6-1 and TRBJ2-1, with a tentative D call TRBD1 (5 bases). Sequencing was done on a sample of PBMCs. This TCR was sampled from a man aged 25-45 years in good health. The CDR3 DNA is TGTGCCAGCAGTGGTAGGGGCGCATCCCCAAACAATGAGCAGTTCTTC. Translation gives CASSGRGASPNNEQFF.